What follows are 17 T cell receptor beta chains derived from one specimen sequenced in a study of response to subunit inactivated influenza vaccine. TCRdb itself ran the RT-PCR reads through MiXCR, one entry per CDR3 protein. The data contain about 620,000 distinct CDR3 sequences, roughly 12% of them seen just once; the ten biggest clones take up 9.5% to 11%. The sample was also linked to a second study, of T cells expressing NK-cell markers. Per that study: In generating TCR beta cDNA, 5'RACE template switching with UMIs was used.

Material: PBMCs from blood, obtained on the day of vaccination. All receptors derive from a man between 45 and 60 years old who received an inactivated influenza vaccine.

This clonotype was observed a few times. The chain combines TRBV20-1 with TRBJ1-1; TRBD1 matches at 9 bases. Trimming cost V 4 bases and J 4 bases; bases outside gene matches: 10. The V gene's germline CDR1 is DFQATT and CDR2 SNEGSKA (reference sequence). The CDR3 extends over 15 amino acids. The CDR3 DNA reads TGCAGTGCTACGCGATCGACAGGGGGGATCACTGAAGCTTTCTTT. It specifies CSATRSTGGITEAFF.

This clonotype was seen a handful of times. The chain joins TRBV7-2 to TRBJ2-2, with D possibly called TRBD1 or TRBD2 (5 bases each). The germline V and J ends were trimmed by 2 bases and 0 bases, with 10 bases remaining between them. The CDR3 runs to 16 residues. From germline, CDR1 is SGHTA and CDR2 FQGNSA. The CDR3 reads CASSLTGATNTGELFF. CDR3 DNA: TGTGCCAGCAGCTTAACCGGGGCCACGAACACCGGGGAGCTGTTTTTT.

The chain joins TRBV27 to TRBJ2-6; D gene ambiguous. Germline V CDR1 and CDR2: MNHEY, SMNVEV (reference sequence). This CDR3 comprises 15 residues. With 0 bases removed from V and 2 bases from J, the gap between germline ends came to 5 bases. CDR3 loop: CASSLSRAGANVLTF. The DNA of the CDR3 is TGTGCCAGCAGTTTATCTAGGGCTGGGGCCAACGTCCTGACTTTC.

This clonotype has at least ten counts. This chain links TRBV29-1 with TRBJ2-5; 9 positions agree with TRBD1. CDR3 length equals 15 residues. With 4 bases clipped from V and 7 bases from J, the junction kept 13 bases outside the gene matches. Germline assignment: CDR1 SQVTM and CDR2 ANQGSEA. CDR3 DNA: TGCAGCGTTGCCCTAGGACAGGGGAACTTAGGGACCCAGTACTTC. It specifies CSVALGQGNLGTQYF.

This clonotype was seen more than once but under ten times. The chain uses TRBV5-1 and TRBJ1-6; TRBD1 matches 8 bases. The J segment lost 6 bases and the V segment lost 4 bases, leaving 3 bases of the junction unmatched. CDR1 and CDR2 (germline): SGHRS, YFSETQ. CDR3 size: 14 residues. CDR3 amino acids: CASSEGQANSPLHF. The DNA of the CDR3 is TGCGCCAGCAGCGAGGGACAGGCTAATTCACCCCTCCACTTT.

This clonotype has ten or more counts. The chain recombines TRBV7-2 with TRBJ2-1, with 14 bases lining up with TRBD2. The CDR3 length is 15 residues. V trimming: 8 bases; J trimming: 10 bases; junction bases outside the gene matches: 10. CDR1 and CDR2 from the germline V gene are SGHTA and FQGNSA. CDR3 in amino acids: CASGAGTSGRREQFF. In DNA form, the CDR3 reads TGTGCCAGCGGTGCCGGGACTAGCGGGAGAAGAGAGCAGTTCTTC.

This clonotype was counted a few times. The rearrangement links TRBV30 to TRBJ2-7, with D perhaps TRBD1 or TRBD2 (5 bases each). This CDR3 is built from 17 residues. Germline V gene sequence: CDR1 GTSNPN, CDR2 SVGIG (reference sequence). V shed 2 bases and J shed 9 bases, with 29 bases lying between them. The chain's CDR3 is CAWSPGALGMVPEAQYF. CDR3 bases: TGTGCCTGGAGTCCCGGGGCCCTGGGCATGGTACCCGAGGCGCAGTACTTC. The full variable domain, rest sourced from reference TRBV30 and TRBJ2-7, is SQTIHQWPATLVQPVGSPLSLECTVEGTSNPNLYWYRQAAGRGLQLLFYSVGIGQISSEVPQNLSASRPQDRQFILSSKKLLLSDSGFYLCAWSPGALGMVPEAQYFGPGTRLTVT.

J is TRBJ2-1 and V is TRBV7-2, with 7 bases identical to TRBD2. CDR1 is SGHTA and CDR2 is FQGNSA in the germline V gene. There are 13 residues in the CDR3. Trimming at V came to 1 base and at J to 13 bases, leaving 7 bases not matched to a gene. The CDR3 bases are TGTGCCAGCAGCTTAGAAGGCGGGAGACGTCAGTTCTTC. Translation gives CASSLEGGRRQFF.

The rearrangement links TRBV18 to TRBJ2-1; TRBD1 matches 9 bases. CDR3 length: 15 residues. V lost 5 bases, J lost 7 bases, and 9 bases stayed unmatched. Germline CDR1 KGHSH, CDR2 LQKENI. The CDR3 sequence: CASSKSRDRVNEQFF. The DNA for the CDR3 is TGTGCCAGCTCAAAGTCGAGGGACAGGGTGAATGAGCAGTTCTTC.

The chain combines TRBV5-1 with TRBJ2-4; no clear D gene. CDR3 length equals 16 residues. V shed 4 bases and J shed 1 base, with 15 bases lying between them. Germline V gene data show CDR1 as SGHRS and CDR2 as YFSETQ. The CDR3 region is CASSPGWGKAKNIQYF. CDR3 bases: TGCGCCAGCAGCCCCGGTTGGGGAAAGGCCAAAAACATTCAGTACTTC.

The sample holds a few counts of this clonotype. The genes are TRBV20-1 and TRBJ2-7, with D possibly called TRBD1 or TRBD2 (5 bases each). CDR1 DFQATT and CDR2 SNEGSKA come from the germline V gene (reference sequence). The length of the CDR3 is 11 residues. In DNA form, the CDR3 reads TGCATGCCGGGACCAAAATACGAGCAGTACTTC. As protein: CMPGPKYEQYF.

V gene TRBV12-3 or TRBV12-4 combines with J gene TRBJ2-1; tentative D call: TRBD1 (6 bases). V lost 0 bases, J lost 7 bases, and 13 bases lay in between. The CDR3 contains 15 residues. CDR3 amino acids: CASSLAGAAGNEQFF. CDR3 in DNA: TGTGCCAGCAGTTTAGCGGGGGCCGCAGGGAATGAGCAGTTCTTC.

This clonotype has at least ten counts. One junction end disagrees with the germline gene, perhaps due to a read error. The DNA of the CDR3 is TGTGCCAGCAGAGGGACTAGCGGAAACACCGGGGAGCTGTTTTTT. The encoded protein is CASRGTSGNTGELFF. The V gene is TRBV10-2, the J gene TRBJ2-2, with 11 bases that match TRBD2. The germline CDR1 and CDR2 sequences are WSHSY and SAAADI. The CDR3 has 15 residues.

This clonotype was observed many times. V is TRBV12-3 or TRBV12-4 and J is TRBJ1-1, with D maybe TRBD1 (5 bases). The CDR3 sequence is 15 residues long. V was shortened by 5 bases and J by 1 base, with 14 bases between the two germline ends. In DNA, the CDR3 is TGTGCCAGCAGTCCCCGGGGACCCAGGAACACTGAAGCTTTCTTT. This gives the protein CASSPRGPRNTEAFF.

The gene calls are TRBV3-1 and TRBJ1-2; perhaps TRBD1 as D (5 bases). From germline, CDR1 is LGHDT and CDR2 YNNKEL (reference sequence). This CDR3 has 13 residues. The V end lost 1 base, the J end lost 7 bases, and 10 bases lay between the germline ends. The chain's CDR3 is CASSQVSQGGYTF. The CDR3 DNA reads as TGTGCCAGCAGCCAAGTCTCTCAGGGTGGCTACACCTTC.

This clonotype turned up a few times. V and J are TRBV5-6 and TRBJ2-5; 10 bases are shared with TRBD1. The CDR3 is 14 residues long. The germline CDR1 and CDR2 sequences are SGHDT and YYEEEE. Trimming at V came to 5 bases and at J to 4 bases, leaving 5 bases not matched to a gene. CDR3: CASRRRDRGETQYF. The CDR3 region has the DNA TGTGCCAGCAGGCGCCGGGACAGGGGAGAGACCCAGTACTTC.

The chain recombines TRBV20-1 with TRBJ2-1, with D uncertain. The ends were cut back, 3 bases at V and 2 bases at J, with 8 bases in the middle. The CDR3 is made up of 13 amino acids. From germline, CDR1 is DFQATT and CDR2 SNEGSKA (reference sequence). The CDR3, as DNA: TGCAGTGCTAGTTTGGGTACCTACAATGAGCAGTTCTTC. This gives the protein CSASLGTYNEQFF.